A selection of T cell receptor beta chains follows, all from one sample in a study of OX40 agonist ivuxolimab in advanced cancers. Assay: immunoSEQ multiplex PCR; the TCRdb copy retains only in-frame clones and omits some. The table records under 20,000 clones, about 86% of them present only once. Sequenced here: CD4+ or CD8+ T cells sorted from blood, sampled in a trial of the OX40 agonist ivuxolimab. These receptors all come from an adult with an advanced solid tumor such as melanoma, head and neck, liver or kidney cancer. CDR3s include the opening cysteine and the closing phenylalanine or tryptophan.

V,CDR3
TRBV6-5,CASSGEPGNTGELFF
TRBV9,CASSRDPLMGGYTF
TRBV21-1,CASTDRGLLNTEAFF
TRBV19,CASSIIGQGNTEAFF
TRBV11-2,CASSLFQAQYF
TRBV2,CASSESGLSEQFF
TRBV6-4,CASSKQGNTEAFF
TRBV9,CASSARDGPYEQYF
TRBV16,CASSQYGGQQYF
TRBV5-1,CASSLGSGGFDTIYF
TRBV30,CAWSVTEAGNYGYTF
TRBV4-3,CASSLGVGDDQPQHF
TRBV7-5,CASSLRQGVNTGELFF
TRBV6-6,CASSYLDYNSPLHF
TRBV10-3,CAIRQGTDEKLFF
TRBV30,CAWSRDSLNEQFF
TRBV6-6,CASTDSFSYEQYF